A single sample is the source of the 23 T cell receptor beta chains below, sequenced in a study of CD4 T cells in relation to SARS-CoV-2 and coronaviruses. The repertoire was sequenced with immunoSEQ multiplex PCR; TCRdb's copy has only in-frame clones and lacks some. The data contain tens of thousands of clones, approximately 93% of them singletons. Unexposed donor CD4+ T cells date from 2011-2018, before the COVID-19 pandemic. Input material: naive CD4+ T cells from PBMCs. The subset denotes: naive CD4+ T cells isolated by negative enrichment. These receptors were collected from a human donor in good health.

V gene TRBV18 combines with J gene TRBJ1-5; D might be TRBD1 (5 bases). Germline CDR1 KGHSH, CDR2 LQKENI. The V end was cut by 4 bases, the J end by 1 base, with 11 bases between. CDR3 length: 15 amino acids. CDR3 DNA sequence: TGTGCCAGCTCACTGAGCCGGGACAGCAATCAGCCCCAGCATTTT. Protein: CASSLSRDSNQPQHF.

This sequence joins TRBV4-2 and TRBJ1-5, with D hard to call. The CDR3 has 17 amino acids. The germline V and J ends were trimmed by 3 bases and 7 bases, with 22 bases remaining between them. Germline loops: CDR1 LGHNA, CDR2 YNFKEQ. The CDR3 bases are TGTGCCAGCAGCCAGGATAGCAGTGGGTCGTATATGCAGCCCCAGCATTTT. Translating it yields CASSQDSSGSYMQPQHF.

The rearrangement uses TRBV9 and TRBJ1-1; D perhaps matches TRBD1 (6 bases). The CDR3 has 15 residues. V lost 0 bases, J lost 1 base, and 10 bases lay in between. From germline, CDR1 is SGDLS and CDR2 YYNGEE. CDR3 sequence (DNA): TGTGCCAGCAGCGTAGAGGGGGGGAGGAACACTGAAGCTTTCTTT. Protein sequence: CASSVEGGRNTEAFF.

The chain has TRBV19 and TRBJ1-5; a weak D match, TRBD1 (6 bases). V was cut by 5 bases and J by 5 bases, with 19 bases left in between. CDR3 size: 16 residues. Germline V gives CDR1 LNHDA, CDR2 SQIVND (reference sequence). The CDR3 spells CASSPQGSGADQPQHF. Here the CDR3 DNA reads TGTGCCAGTAGTCCCCAGGGTTCAGGGGCTGATCAGCCCCAGCATTTT. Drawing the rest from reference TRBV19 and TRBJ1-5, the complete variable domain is DGGITQSPKYLFRKEGQNVTLSCEQNLNHDAMYWYRQDPGQGLRLIYYSQIVNDFQKGDIAEGYSVSREKKESFPLTVTSAQKNPTAFYLCASSPQGSGADQPQHFGDGTRLSIL.

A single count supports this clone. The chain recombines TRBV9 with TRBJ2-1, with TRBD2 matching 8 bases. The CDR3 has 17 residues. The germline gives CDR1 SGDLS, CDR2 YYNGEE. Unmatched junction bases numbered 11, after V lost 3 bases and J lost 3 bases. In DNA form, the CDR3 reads TGTGCCAGCAGCGAAGCGGGAGCCCCGTCGTTCTACAATGAGCAGTTCTTC. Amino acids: CASSEAGAPSFYNEQFF.

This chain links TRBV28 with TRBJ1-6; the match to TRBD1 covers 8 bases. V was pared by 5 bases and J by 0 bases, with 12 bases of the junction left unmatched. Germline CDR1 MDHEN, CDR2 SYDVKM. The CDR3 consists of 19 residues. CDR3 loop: CASSPTQGALSSYNSPLHF. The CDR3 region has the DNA TGTGCCAGCAGTCCAACTCAGGGGGCGCTGAGCTCCTATAATTCACCCCTCCACTTT.

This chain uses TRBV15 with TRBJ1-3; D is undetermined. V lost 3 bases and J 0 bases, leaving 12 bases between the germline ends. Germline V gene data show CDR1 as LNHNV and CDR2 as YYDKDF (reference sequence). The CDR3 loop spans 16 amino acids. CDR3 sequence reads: CATSRSDGYSGNTIYF. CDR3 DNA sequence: TGTGCCACCAGCAGGTCCGACGGCTACTCTGGAAACACCATATATTTT.

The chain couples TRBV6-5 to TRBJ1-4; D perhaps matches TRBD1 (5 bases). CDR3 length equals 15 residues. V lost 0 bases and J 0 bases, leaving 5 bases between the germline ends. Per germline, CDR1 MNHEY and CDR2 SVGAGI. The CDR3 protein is CASSYSRATNEKLFF. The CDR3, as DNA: TGTGCCAGCAGTTACTCCAGGGCAACTAATGAAAAACTGTTTTTT.

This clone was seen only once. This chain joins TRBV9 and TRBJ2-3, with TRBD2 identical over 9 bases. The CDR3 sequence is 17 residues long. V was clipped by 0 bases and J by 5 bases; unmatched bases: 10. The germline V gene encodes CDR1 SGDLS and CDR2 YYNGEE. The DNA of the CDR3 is TGTGCCAGCAGCGTAGTGGGCGCGGGGGGGCCGCAAGATACGCAGTATTTT. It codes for CASSVVGAGGPQDTQYF.

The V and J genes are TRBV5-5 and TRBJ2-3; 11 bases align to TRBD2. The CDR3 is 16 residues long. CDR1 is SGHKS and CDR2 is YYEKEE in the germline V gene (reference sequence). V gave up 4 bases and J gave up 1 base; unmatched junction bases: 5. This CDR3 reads CASSRMTSGGTDTQYF. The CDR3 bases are TGTGCCAGCAGCCGGATGACTAGCGGGGGCACAGATACGCAGTATTTT.

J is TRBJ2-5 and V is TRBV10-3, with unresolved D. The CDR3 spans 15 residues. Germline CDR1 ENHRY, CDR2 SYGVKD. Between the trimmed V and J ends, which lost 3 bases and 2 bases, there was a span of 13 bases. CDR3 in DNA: TGTGCCATCAGTGACGGCACCGGTGGGCAAGAGACCCAGTACTTC. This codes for CAISDGTGGQETQYF.

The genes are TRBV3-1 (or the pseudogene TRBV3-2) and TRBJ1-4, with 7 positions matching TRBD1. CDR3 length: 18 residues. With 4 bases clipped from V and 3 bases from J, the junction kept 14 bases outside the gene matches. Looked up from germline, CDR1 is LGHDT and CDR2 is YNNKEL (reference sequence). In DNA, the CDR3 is TGTGCCAGCAGCCCCGAGGGGGCAGGGGTTGTATCTAATGAAAAACTGTTTTTT. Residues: CASSPEGAGVVSNEKLFF.

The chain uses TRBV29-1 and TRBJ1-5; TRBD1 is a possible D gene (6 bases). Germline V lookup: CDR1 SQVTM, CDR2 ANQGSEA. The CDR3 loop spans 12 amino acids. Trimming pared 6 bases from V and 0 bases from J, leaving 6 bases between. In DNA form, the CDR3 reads TGCAGCGTACAGGGTAGCAATCAGCCCCAGCATTTT. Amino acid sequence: CSVQGSNQPQHF.

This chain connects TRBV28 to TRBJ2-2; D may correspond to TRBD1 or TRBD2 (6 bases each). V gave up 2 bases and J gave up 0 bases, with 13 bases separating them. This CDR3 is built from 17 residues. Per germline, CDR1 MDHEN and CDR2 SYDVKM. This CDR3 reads CASSLPLGGANTGELFF. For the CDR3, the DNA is TGTGCCAGCAGTTTACCCCTCGGGGGCGCGAACACCGGGGAGCTGTTTTTT.

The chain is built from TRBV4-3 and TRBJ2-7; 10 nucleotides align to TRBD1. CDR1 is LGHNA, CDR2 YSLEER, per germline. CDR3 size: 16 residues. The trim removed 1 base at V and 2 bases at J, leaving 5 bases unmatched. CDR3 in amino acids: CASSQGWGQGTYEQYF. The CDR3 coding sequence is TGCGCCAGCAGCCAAGGGTGGGGACAGGGGACCTACGAGCAGTACTTC.

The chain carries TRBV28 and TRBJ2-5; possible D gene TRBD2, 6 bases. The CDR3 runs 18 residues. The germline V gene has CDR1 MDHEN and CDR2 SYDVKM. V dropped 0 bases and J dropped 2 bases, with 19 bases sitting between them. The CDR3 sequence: CASSLWRLDLSRQETQYF. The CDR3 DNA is TGTGCCAGCAGTTTATGGAGACTAGATCTCTCCAGGCAAGAGACCCAGTACTTC.

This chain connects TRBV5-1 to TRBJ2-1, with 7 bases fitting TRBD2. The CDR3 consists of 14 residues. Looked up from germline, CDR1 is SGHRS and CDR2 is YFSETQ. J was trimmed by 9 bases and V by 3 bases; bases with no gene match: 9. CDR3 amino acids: CASSSRGLVGEQFF. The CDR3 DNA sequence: TGCGCCAGCAGCTCGCGTGGACTAGTGGGTGAGCAGTTCTTC. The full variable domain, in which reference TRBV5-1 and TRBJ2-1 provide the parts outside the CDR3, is KAGVTQTPRYLIKTRGQQVTLSCSPISGHRSVSWYQQTPGQGLQFLFEYFSETQRNKGNFPGRFSGRQFSNSRSEMNVSTLELGDSALYLCASSSRGLVGEQFFGPGTRLTVL.

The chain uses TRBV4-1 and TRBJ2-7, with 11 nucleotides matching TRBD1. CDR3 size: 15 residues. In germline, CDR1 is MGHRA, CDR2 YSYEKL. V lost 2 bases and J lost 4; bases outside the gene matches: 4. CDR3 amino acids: CASSQRTGGPYEQYF. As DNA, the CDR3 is TGCGCCAGCAGCCAACGGACAGGGGGCCCATACGAGCAGTACTTC.

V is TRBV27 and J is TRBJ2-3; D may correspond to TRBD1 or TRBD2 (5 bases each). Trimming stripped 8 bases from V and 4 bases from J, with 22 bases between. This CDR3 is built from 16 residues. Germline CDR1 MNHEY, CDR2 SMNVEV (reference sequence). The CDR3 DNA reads TGTGCCAGCTCCCTTGGGGGACCCCATCGGCCAGATACGCAGTATTTT. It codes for CASSLGGPHRPDTQYF.

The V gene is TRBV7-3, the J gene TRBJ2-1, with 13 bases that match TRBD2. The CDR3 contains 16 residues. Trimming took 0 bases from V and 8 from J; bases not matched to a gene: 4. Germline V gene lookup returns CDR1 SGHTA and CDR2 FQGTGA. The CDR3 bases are TGTGCCAGCAGCTTAACACTAGCGGGGGGGAGGGATGAGCAGTTCTTC. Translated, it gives CASSLTLAGGRDEQFF.

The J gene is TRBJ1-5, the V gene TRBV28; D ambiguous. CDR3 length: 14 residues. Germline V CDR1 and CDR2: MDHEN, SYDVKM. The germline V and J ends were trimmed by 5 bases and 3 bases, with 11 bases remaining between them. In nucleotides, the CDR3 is TGTGCCAGCAGTACCGGACGGACCAATCAGCCCCAGCATTTT. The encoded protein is CASSTGRTNQPQHF.

CDR3 in amino acids: CASSLAGGLNNEQFF. The CDR3 region has the DNA TGTGCCAGCAGCTTGGCGGGGGGCCTAAACAATGAGCAGTTCTTC. J is TRBJ2-1 and V is TRBV7-2; the match to TRBD2 covers 8 bases. The ends lost 3 bases at V and 5 bases at J; junction bases unmatched: 6. CDR3 length: 15 residues. Germline V gives CDR1 SGHTA, CDR2 FQGNSA.

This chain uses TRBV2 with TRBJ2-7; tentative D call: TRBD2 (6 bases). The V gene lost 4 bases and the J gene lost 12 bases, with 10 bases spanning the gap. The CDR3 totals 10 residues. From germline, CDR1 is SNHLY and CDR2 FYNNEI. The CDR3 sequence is CASSVTSPYF. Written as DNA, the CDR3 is TGTGCCAGCAGTGTAACTAGCCCGTACTTC.